This T cell receptor (beta chain) was profiled in a study of Ad26.COV2.S vaccination and SARS-CoV-2 variants. Study details: As a participant in COV1001, the donor was in the Ad26.COV2.S trial arm. Once, or twice with 56 days between doses, Ad26.COV2.S was given intramuscularly. Study-level findings and limits: Possibly, TCR breadth and depth analyses underestimated total T cell responses.

Libraries were prepared by immunoSEQ multiplex PCR; TCRdb keeps only in-frame clonotypes and omits some of them. The repertoire includes about 680,000 clones, 70% to 90% of them detected once, and approximately 1.5% sits in the top ten. Treatment indicated: some 19 received Ad26.COV2.S at low or high dose, single or two shots; 5 received placebo; per-sample allocation not given. It was on day 63 after the first vaccine or placebo injection that samples were taken. It was an adult aged 18-55 years in Boston who was the donor. The CDR3 loop spans 17 amino acids. Germline V gene lookup returns CDR1 LGHDT and CDR2 YNNKEL (reference sequence). V dropped 4 bases and J dropped 7; count of bases not matched to a gene: 12. For this clone: Its antigen is not identified.

The specimen was peripheral blood, collected in a trial of Ad26.COV2.S vaccine versus placebo. V gene TRBV3-1 (or the pseudogene TRBV3-2) combines with J gene TRBJ1-4; 10 bases line up with TRBD1. The sequence came from a person aged 18-65 years who received the Ad26.COV2.S COVID-19 vaccine or a placebo. The CDR3 region is CASSPRTGGRSGEKLFF. CDR3 sequence (DNA): TGTGCCAGCAGCCCACGGACAGGGGGGAGATCCGGTGAAAAACTGTTTTTT.